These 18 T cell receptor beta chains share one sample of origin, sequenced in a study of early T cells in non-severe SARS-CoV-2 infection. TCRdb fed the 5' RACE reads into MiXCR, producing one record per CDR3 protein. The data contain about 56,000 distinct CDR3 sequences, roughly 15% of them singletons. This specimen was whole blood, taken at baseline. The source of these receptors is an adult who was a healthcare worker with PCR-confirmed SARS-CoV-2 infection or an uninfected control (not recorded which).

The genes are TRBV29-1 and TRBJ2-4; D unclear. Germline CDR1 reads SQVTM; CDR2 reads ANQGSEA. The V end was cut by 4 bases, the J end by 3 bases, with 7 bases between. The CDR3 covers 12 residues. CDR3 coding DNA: TGCAGCGTTGTGGTCGGCAAAAACATTCAGTACTTC. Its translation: CSVVVGKNIQYF.

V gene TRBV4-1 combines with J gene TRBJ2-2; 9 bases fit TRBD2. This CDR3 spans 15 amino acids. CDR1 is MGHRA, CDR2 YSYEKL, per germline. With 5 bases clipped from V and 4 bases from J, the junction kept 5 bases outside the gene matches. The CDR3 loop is CASSSGTSLTGELFF. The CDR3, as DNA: TGCGCCAGCAGCTCCGGGACTAGCCTCACCGGGGAGCTGTTTTTT.

This CDR3 reads CAWSGDSGGGGELFF. The CDR3 nucleotides are TGTGCCTGGAGCGGGGATAGCGGCGGAGGCGGGGAGCTGTTTTTT. V usage is TRBV30 and J usage is TRBJ2-2, with D perhaps matching TRBD2 (6 bases). The CDR3 extends over 15 amino acids. Trimming left V 3 bases short and J 7 bases short, with 18 bases between. In germline, CDR1 is GTSNPN, CDR2 SVGIG (reference sequence).

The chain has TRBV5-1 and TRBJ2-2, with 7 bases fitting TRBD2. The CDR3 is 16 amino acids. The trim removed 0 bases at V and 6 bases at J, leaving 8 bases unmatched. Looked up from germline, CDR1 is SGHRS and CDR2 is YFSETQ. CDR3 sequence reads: CASSLVMRGISGELFF. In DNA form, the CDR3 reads TGCGCCAGCAGCTTGGTGATGCGGGGGATCTCCGGGGAGCTGTTTTTT.

The CDR3 DNA is TGCAGCGTTGACCAGCTAGCGGGGAGTGCGGATACGCAGTATTTT. Protein sequence: CSVDQLAGSADTQYF. The chain carries TRBV29-1 and TRBJ2-3; 9 bases line up with TRBD2. Germline loops: CDR1 SQVTM, CDR2 ANQGSEA. With V trimmed by 3 bases and J by 6 bases, 10 bases remained unmatched. This CDR3 has 15 amino acids.

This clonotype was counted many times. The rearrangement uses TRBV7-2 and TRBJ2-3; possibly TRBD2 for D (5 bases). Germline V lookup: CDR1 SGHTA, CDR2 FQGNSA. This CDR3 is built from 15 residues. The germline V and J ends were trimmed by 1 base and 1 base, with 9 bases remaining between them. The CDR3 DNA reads TGTGCCAGCAGCTTAGGGAGGACCGGCACAGATACGCAGTATTTT. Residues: CASSLGRTGTDTQYF.

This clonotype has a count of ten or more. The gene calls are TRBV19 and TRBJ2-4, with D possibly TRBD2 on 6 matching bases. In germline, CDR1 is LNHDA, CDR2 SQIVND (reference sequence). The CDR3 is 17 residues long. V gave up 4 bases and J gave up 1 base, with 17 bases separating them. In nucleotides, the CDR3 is TGTGCCAGTAGTACGCCGGGACTGACTCGGGCCAAAAACATTCAGTACTTC. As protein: CASSTPGLTRAKNIQYF.

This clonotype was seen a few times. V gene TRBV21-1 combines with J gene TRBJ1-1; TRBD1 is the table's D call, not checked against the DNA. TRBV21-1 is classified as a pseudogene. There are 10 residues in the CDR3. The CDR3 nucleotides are TGTGCCAGCAGACAGGGTGAAGCTTTCTTT. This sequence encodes CASRQGEAFF.

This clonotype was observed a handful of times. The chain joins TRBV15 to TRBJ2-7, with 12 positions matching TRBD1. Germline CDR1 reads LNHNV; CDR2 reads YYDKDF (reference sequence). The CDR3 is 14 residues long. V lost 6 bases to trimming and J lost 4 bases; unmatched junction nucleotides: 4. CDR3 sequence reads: CATREGQGAYEQYF. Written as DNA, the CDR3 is TGTGCCACCAGAGAGGGACAGGGGGCTTACGAGCAGTACTTC.

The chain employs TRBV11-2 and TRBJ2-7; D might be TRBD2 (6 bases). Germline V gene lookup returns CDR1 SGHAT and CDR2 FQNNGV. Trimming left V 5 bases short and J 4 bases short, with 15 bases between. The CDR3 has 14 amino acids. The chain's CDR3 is CASSPLRDFYEQYF. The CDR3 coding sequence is TGTGCCAGCAGCCCGCTGCGGGACTTTTACGAGCAGTACTTC.

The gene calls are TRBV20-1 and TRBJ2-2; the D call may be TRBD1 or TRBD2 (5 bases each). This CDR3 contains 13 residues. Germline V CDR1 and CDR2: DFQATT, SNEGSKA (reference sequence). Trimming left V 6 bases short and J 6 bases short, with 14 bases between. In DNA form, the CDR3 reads TGCAGTGCCCCGGGACCCAGTTCCGGGGAGCTGTTTTTT. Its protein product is CSAPGPSSGELFF.

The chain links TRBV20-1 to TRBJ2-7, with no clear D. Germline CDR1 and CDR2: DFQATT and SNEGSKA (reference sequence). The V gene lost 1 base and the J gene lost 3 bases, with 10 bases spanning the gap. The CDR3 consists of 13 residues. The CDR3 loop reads CSARGSDDYEQYF. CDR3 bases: TGCAGTGCTAGAGGATCGGATGACTACGAGCAGTACTTC.

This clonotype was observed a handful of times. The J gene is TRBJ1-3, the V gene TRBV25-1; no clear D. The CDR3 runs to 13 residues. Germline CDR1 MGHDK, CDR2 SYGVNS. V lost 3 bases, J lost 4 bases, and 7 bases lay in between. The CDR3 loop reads CASSEGLGNTIYF. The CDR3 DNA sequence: TGTGCCAGCAGTGAGGGCCTCGGAAACACCATATATTTT.

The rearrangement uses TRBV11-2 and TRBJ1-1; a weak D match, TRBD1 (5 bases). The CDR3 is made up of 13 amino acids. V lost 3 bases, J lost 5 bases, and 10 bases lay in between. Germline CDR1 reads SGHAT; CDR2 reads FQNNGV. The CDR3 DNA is TGTGCCAGCAGCTTTACGGGGCGTACTGAAGCTTTCTTT. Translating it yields CASSFTGRTEAFF.

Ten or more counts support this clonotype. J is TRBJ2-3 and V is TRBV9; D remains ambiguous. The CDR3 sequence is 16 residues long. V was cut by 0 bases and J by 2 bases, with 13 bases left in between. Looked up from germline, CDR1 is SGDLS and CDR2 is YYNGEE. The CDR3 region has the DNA TGTGCCAGCAGCGTAGATTTCCGCGGAAACACAGATACGCAGTATTTT. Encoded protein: CASSVDFRGNTDTQYF.

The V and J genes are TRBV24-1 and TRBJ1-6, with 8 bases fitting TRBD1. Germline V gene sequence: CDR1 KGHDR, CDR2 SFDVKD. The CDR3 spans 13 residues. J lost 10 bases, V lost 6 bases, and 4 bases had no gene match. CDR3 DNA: TGTGCCACCAGTAGGACAGGGTTCTCACCCCTCCACTTT. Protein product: CATSRTGFSPLHF.

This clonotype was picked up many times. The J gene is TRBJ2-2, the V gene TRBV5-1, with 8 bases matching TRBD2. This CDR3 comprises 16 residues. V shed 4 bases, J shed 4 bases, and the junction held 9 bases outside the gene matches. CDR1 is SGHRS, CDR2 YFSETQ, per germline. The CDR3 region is CASSARREAGTGELFF. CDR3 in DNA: TGCGCCAGCAGCGCTCGGCGGGAGGCGGGCACCGGGGAGCTGTTTTTT.

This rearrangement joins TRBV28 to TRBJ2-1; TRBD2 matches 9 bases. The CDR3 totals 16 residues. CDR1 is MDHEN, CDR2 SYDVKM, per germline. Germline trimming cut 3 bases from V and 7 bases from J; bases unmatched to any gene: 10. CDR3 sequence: CASSLGLAGVGNEQFF. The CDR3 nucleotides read TGTGCCAGCAGTTTGGGCTTAGCGGGAGTCGGGAATGAGCAGTTCTTC.